This TCR beta chain was sequenced in a study of blood T cell repertoires in COVID-19. The method was immunoSEQ multiplex PCR; TCRdb's version includes in-frame clones alone and lacks a portion of them. The sample lists fewer than 300,000 clones, 83% occurring once. The sequence derives from a woman aged 45-65 years who had recovered from COVID-19. The specimen was peripheral blood.

For the CDR3, the DNA is TGTGCCAGCAGCTTCGGCCTTACAGGGGGCGTTCAAGAGACCCAGTACTTC. Translated, it gives CASSFGLTGGVQETQYF. The chain carries TRBV5-5 and TRBJ2-5; 9 positions agree with TRBD1. Unmatched junction bases numbered 10, after V lost 2 bases and J lost 2 bases. CDR1 is SGHKS, CDR2 YYEKEE, per germline (reference sequence). The CDR3 spans 17 residues.